A single sample is the source of the 31 T cell receptor beta chains below, sequenced in a study of beta chain features in type 1 diabetes. Overall study findings and caveats: People with Type 1 diabetes carried modestly yet significantly shorter TCRB CDR3s in all four CD4+ subsets.

Expressed TCRB transcripts got sequenced, as all isolated RNA was reverse transcribed. Method: immunoSEQ multiplex PCR; TCRdb's copy keeps in-frame clones and lacks some. The sample carries hundreds of thousands of clones, roughly 13% recorded once. Antigens for these TCRs are unknown. The sample comprised naive CD4+ T cells from blood. The receptors shown here come from a man aged 18 to 29 with type 1 diabetes.

This clone was counted a few times. The rearrangement uses TRBV9 and TRBJ1-1; 10 bases fit TRBD1. The V gene end was trimmed by 4 bases and the J gene end by 6 bases; junction bases not matched to a gene: 6. The CDR3 is 14 amino acids. CDR1 SGDLS and CDR2 YYNGEE come from the germline V gene. DNA of the CDR3: TGTGCCAGCAGCCCGACGACAGGGGGCTCTGAAGCTTTCTTT. Translating gives CASSPTTGGSEAFF.

The rearrangement joins TRBV30 to TRBJ1-4; maybe TRBD1 (6 bases). CDR1 and CDR2 from the germline V gene are GTSNPN and SVGIG (reference sequence). The length of the CDR3 is 11 residues. V shed 5 bases and J shed 5 bases, with 6 bases lying between them. The CDR3 loop reads CAWDRNEKLFF. The CDR3 region has the DNA TGTGCCTGGGACAGGAATGAAAAACTGTTTTTT.

The chain recombines TRBV7-9 with TRBJ1-1; D gene ambiguous. Germline V lookup: CDR1 SEHNR, CDR2 FQNEAQ (reference sequence). This CDR3 contains 13 residues. V lost 2 bases to trimming and J lost 1 base, with 5 bases between them. CDR3 protein: CASSLISNTEAFF. In DNA form, the CDR3 reads TGTGCCAGCAGCTTAATCTCGAACACTGAAGCTTTCTTT.

The gene calls are TRBV28 and TRBJ1-1; 12 bases fit TRBD1. Germline lookup yields CDR1 MDHEN and CDR2 SYDVKM. V lost 6 bases to trimming and J lost 4 bases; unmatched junction nucleotides: 6. CDR3 length equals 15 residues. DNA for the CDR3: TGTGCCAGCAGCAAGGGACAGGGGGCGCCCACTGAAGCTTTCTTT. This sequence encodes CASSKGQGAPTEAFF. The entire variable domain, with the rest obtained from reference TRBV28 and TRBJ1-1, is as follows: DVKVTQSSRYLVKRTGEKVFLECVQDMDHENMFWYRQDPGLGLRLIYFSYDVKMKEKGDIPEGYSVSREKKERFSLILESASTNQTSMYLCASSKGQGAPTEAFFGQGTRLTVV.

This clone was detected a few times. This chain uses TRBV7-9 with TRBJ2-1; TRBD2 matches 8 bases. The junction had 1 base not matched to a gene; V was cut back by 3 bases and J by 3 bases. Germline values: CDR1 SEHNR, CDR2 FQNEAQ (reference sequence). The CDR3 runs 14 residues. The CDR3: CASSFTSGYNEQFF. In DNA, the CDR3 is TGTGCCAGCAGCTTTACTAGCGGCTACAATGAGCAGTTCTTC.

J is TRBJ2-3 and V is TRBV9; unclear D gene. The CDR3 extends over 14 amino acids. The V gene lost 0 bases and the J gene lost 4 bases, with 9 bases spanning the gap. Germline loops: CDR1 SGDLS, CDR2 YYNGEE. CDR3 amino acids: CASSVVPTPDTQYF. CDR3 DNA: TGTGCCAGCAGCGTAGTACCGACGCCAGATACGCAGTATTTT. The whole variable domain, remainder taken from reference TRBV9 and TRBJ2-3, is DSGVTQTPKHLITATGQRVTLRCSPRSGDLSVYWYQQSLDQGLQFLIQYYNGEERAKGNILERFSAQQFPDLHSELNLSSLELGDSALYFCASSVVPTPDTQYFGPGTRLTVL.

This clone turned up a few times. This sequence joins TRBV6-1 and TRBJ2-7; D is unresolved. Trimming removed 3 bases from V and 7 bases from J, with 16 bases in between. CDR1 and CDR2 from the germline V gene are MNHNS and SASEGT. The CDR3 has 14 amino acids. CDR3 sequence: CASSDRGPAREQYF. DNA of the CDR3: TGTGCCAGCAGTGATCGTGGTCCAGCAAGGGAGCAGTACTTC.

The rearrangement links TRBV4-1 to TRBJ1-4; 9 bases map to TRBD1. The germline V gene encodes CDR1 MGHRA and CDR2 YSYEKL. The CDR3 contains 13 residues. J gave up 8 bases and V 9 bases, and 7 bases lay outside the gene matches. The CDR3 here is CASRTGDGEKLFF. The CDR3 DNA is TGCGCCAGTAGGACAGGGGATGGGGAAAAACTGTTTTTT.

The chain uses TRBV27 and TRBJ2-7; either TRBD1 or TRBD2 may supply D (6 bases each). The germline V and J ends were trimmed by 8 bases and 1 base, with 15 bases remaining between them. The CDR3 runs 14 residues. Germline V lookup: CDR1 MNHEY, CDR2 SMNVEV (reference sequence). Here the CDR3 reads CASAFGGHSYEQYF. Here the CDR3 DNA reads TGTGCCAGCGCATTCGGGGGCCATTCCTACGAGCAGTACTTC.

CDR3 residues: CAWSGGKTNTEAFF. The CDR3 DNA reads TGTGCCTGGAGTGGGGGAAAAACGAACACTGAAGCTTTCTTT. The genes are TRBV30 and TRBJ1-1; no clear D. From germline, CDR1 is GTSNPN and CDR2 SVGIG (reference sequence). The CDR3 is made up of 14 amino acids. V was trimmed by 1 base and J by 1 base, leaving 10 bases between them.

The chain links TRBV10-1 to TRBJ2-5; 10 bases map to TRBD1. The CDR3 sequence is 14 residues long. CDR1 and CDR2 from the germline V gene are WNHNN and SYGVQD (reference sequence). V dropped 2 bases and J dropped 3; count of bases not matched to a gene: 0. CDR3 sequence reads: CASSEGTGEETQYF. For the CDR3, the DNA is TGCGCCAGCAGTGAGGGGACAGGGGAAGAGACCCAGTACTTC.

The chain couples TRBV20-1 to TRBJ2-1, with TRBD2 matching over 8 bases. The CDR3 is 11 residues long. Germline CDR1 is DFQATT and CDR2 is SNEGSKA (reference sequence). J lost 10 bases, V lost 6 bases, and 5 bases had no gene match. The CDR3 loop reads CSAPGRGEQFF. CDR3 bases: TGCAGTGCACCCGGGAGGGGGGAGCAGTTCTTC.

The chain employs TRBV18 and TRBJ2-7; D gene ambiguous. Germline loops: CDR1 KGHSH, CDR2 LQKENI. The ends were cut back, 3 bases at V and 2 bases at J, with 8 bases in the middle. The CDR3 totals 13 residues. DNA for the CDR3: TGTGCCAGCTCACCGGTCAGTACCTACGAGCAGTACTTC. Its translation: CASSPVSTYEQYF.

This clone was seen a handful of times. The chain combines TRBV6-5 with TRBJ2-7; D uncertain. Trimming stripped 4 bases from V and 2 bases from J, with 12 bases between. The CDR3 consists of 14 residues. In germline, CDR1 is MNHEY, CDR2 SVGAGI. The CDR3 spells CASSSDARTYEQYF. In nucleotides, the CDR3 is TGTGCCAGCAGTTCGGACGCCCGTACCTACGAGCAGTACTTC.

This clone was seen only a few times. V is TRBV7-2 and J is TRBJ2-1; D might be TRBD2 (5 bases). Germline CDR1 and CDR2: SGHTA and FQGNSA. Trimming took off 3 bases at V and 7 bases at J, with 7 bases between the two ends. The CDR3 extends over 12 amino acids. CDR3 DNA: TGTGCCAGCAGCTTTTCGGGAAATGAGCAGTTCTTC. As protein: CASSFSGNEQFF.

As for this clone: The sample has other DNA sequences that encode this CDR3 too. The J gene is TRBJ1-5, the V gene TRBV28; D is unresolved. There are 12 residues in the CDR3. In germline, CDR1 is MDHEN, CDR2 SYDVKM. Trimming left V 6 bases short and J 6 bases short, with 9 bases between. The CDR3 sequence is CASSLGLQPQHF. CDR3 DNA sequence: TGTGCCAGCAGCCTAGGACTTCAGCCCCAGCATTTT.

This clone was observed a handful of times. The rearrangement uses TRBV10-3 and TRBJ2-2; TRBD2 might be the D (5 bases). V lost 8 bases and J lost 1, with 14 bases in between. Germline loops: CDR1 ENHRY, CDR2 SYGVKD. The CDR3 sequence is 15 residues long. The CDR3 loop is CAICGPGLNTGELFF. The CDR3 DNA follows: TGTGCCATCTGTGGGCCCGGACTGAACACCGGGGAGCTGTTTTTT.

This clone appeared a few times. For the CDR3, the DNA is TGTGCCTGCCCGAGGGAGGGGAACACTGAAGCTTTCTTT. This gives the protein CACPREGNTEAFF. V usage is TRBV30 and J usage is TRBJ1-1; no reliable D call. The CDR3 contains 13 residues. CDR1 GTSNPN and CDR2 SVGIG come from the germline V gene (reference sequence). V was trimmed by 6 bases and J by 1 base, leaving 12 bases between them. Full variable domain (outside the CDR3, taken from reference TRBV30 and TRBJ1-1): SQTIHQWPATLVQPVGSPLSLECTVEGTSNPNLYWYRQAAGRGLQLLFYSVGIGQISSEVPQNLSASRPQDRQFILSSKKLLLSDSGFYLCACPREGNTEAFFGQGTRLTVV.

This clone was observed a few times. The genes are TRBV7-9 and TRBJ2-7; TRBD1 aligns across 7 bases. The J segment lost 3 bases and the V segment lost 6 bases, leaving 8 bases of the junction unmatched. The CDR3 runs 14 residues. Germline loops: CDR1 SEHNR, CDR2 FQNEAQ (reference sequence). The CDR3 region has the DNA TGTGCCAGCAGGCGCCACCAGGGGGACTACGAGCAGTACTTC. Encoded protein: CASRRHQGDYEQYF.

This clone appeared a few times. J is TRBJ2-7 and V is TRBV29-1, with 7 bases matching TRBD2. Germline-derived CDR1 and CDR2 are SQVTM and ANQGSEA. This CDR3 spans 12 amino acids. V was pared by 6 bases and J by 2 bases, with 4 bases of the junction left unmatched. The CDR3 sequence: CSVTGGTYEQYF. CDR3 in DNA: TGCAGCGTCACGGGAGGTACCTACGAGCAGTACTTC.

The chain recombines TRBV13 with TRBJ2-3; 7 bases map to TRBD2. J was trimmed by 2 bases and V by 4 bases; bases with no gene match: 9. The length of the CDR3 is 16 residues. Germline V gene sequence: CDR1 PRHDT, CDR2 FYEKMQ (reference sequence). The CDR3, as DNA: TGTGCCAGCAGCTGGGGGGGAAGGCCAGACACAGATACGCAGTATTTT. It translates to CASSWGGRPDTDTQYF.

A remark on this clone: At one of its ends the junction is not consistent with the germline gene, which may arise from a read error. This chain uses TRBV7-9 with TRBJ2-7; D is undetermined. CDR1 and CDR2 (germline): SEHNR, FQNEAQ (reference sequence). The length of the CDR3 is 12 residues. The CDR3 sequence is CASSLFSVTASF. The CDR3, as DNA: TGTGCCAGCAGCTTATTCAGCGTAACCGCGAGCTTC.

This clone was counted only a few times. The CDR3 reads CASSPGALGNQPQHF. Written as DNA, the CDR3 is TGTGCCAGCAGCCCAGGGGCTTTGGGCAATCAGCCCCAGCATTTT. This chain joins TRBV9 and TRBJ1-5; D might be TRBD1 (6 bases). Trimming took off 4 bases at V and 2 bases at J, with 13 bases between the two ends. The CDR3 is 15 amino acids. Germline loops: CDR1 SGDLS, CDR2 YYNGEE.

The V gene is TRBV2, the J gene TRBJ1-2; the match to TRBD1 covers 7 bases. This CDR3 contains 12 residues. The V segment lost 11 bases and the J segment 4 bases; nucleotides outside the gene matches: 7. Per germline, CDR1 SNHLY and CDR2 FYNNEI. The CDR3 DNA reads TGTGCCTATCAACAGGGGCGCTATGGCTACACCTTC. Translation gives CAYQQGRYGYTF.

The chain has TRBV6-5 and TRBJ1-2; 10 positions match TRBD1. Per the germline V gene, CDR1 is MNHEY and CDR2 is SVGAGI. The CDR3 is made up of 14 amino acids. Trimming at V came to 6 bases and at J to 5 bases, leaving 6 bases not matched to a gene. CDR3 sequence (DNA): TGTGCCAGCAGCCGCGGACAGGGGGATTATGGCTACACCTTC. It encodes CASSRGQGDYGYTF.

The sample holds a few counts of this clone. Additional DNA sequences in this sample encode the identical CDR3. This chain links TRBV29-1 with TRBJ1-1; D gene unclear. The CDR3 runs to 12 residues. Germline CDR1 and CDR2: SQVTM and ANQGSEA. The V gene lost 4 bases and the J gene lost 0 bases, with 6 bases spanning the gap. CDR3 coding DNA: TGCAGCGTTGGCGGGCTGAACACTGAAGCTTTCTTT. This translates into CSVGGLNTEAFF.

Concerning this clone: Distinct nucleotide sequences in the sample also encode this CDR3. The chain uses TRBV2 and TRBJ2-7, with TRBD2 matching over 7 bases. The J segment lost 4 bases and the V segment lost 7 bases, leaving 4 bases of the junction unmatched. The CDR3 runs 12 residues. Germline V gene sequence: CDR1 SNHLY, CDR2 FYNNEI. Here the CDR3 reads CASNRGSYEQYF. The CDR3 nucleotides read TGTGCCAGCAACCGCGGGAGTTACGAGCAGTACTTC. Full variable domain (missing parts from reference TRBV2 and TRBJ2-7): EPEVTQTPSHQVTQMGQEVILRCVPISNHLYFYWYRQILGQKVEFLVSFYNNEISEKSEIFDDQFSVERPDGSNFTLKIRSTKLEDSAMYFCASNRGSYEQYFGPGTRLTVT.

The table lists this clone with a few counts. As DNA, the CDR3 is TGTGCCAGCAGCTTGGGTCACAGCTCTGGAAACACCATATATTTT. Amino acids: CASSLGHSSGNTIYF. The V gene is TRBV5-4, the J gene TRBJ1-3; D remains unclear. Germline V gene lookup returns CDR1 SGHNT and CDR2 YYREEE (reference sequence). Trimming shortened V by 0 bases and J by 0 bases, and 7 bases separated the two germline ends. This CDR3 is 15 amino acids long.

The gene calls are TRBV6-6 and TRBJ2-7; D possibly corresponds to TRBD1 (6 bases). The CDR3 has 14 residues. In germline, CDR1 is MNHNY, CDR2 SVGAGI (reference sequence). Trimming pared 4 bases from V and 3 bases from J, leaving 13 bases between. DNA for the CDR3: TGTGCCAGCAGTTTGTTACAGGGAATCTACGAGCAGTACTTC. Translated: CASSLLQGIYEQYF.

This chain links TRBV4-1 with TRBJ2-1, with D possibly TRBD2 on 7 matching bases. CDR3 length equals 17 residues. The V gene lost 4 bases and the J gene lost 6 bases, with 22 bases spanning the gap. Germline CDR1 is MGHRA and CDR2 is YSYEKL. The CDR3 sequence is CASSPSLTRGGLNEQFF. CDR3 DNA: TGCGCCAGCAGCCCGTCCCTAACGAGGGGGGGCCTCAATGAGCAGTTCTTC.

The chain employs TRBV4-1 and TRBJ2-7, with TRBD2 matching 12 bases. The CDR3 is made up of 16 amino acids. Germline loops: CDR1 MGHRA, CDR2 YSYEKL. V was clipped by 4 bases and J by 3 bases; unmatched bases: 7. In DNA, the CDR3 is TGCGCCAGCAGCCCCCCGACTAGCGGGAGTGGCTACGAGCAGTACTTC. Encoded protein: CASSPPTSGSGYEQYF.